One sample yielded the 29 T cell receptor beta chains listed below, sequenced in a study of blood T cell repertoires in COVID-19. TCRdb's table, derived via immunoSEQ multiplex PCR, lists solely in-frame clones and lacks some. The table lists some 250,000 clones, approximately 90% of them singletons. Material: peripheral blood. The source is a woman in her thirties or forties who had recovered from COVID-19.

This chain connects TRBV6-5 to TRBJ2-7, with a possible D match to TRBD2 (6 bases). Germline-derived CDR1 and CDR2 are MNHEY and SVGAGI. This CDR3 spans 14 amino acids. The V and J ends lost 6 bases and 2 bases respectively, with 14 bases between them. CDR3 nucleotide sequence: TGTGCCAGCAGAACTCACTCGGGGGCCTACGAGCAGTACTTC. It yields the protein CASRTHSGAYEQYF.

In DNA, the CDR3 is TGTGCCACCAGCACCGGGACAGGGTGGCAGCCCCAGCATTTT. Translation gives CATSTGTGWQPQHF. The chain uses TRBV15 and TRBJ1-5; 9 bases align to TRBD1. From germline, CDR1 is LNHNV and CDR2 YYDKDF (reference sequence). This CDR3 spans 14 amino acids. Unmatched junction bases numbered 5, after V lost 4 bases and J lost 7 bases.

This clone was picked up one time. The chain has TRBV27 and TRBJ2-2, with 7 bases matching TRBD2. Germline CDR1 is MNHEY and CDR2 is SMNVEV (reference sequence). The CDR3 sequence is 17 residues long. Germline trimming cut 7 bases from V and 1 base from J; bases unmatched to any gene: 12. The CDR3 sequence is CASTPLAPHLNTGELFF. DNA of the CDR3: TGTGCCAGCACGCCACTAGCGCCACACTTGAACACCGGGGAGCTGTTTTTT.

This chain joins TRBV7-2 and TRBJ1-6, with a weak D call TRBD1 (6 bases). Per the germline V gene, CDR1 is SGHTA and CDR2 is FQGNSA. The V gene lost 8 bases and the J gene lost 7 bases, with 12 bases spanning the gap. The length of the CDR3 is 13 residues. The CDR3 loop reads CASARQANSPLHF. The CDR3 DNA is TGTGCCAGCGCAAGACAGGCGAATTCACCCCTCCACTTT.

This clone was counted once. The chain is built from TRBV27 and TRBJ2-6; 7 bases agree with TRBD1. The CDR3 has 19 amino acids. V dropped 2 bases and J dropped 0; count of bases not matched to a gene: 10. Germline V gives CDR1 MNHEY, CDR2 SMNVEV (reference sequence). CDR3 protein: CASSLRVQGPPSGANVLTF. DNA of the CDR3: TGTGCCAGCAGTTTAAGGGTACAGGGGCCACCCTCTGGGGCCAACGTCCTGACTTTC.

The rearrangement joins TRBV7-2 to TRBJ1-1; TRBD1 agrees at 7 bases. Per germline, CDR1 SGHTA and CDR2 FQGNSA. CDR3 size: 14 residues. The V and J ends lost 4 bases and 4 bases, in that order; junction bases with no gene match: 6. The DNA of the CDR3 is TGTGCCAGCAGCTCCACCTCAGGGGGCACTGAAGCTTTCTTT. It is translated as CASSSTSGGTEAFF.

The CDR3 region has the DNA TGTGCCAGCCTGGGGCTAGCGGGAGTCCTTAGCACAGATACGCAGTATTTT. It is translated as CASLGLAGVLSTDTQYF. V and J are TRBV18 and TRBJ2-3; 10 bases align to TRBD2. Trimming removed 8 bases from V and 0 bases from J; junction bases left unmatched: 11. Looked up from germline, CDR1 is KGHSH and CDR2 is LQKENI. The CDR3 length is 17 residues.

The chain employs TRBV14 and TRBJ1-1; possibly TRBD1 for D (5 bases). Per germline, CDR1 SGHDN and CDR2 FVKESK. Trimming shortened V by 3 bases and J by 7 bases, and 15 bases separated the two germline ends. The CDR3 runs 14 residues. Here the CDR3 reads CASSQLGGRGEAFF. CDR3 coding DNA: TGTGCCAGCAGCCAGCTGGGAGGGAGGGGTGAAGCTTTCTTT.

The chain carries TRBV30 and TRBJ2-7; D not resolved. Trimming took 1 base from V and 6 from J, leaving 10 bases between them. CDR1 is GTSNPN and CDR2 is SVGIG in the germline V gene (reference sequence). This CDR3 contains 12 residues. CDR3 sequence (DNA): TGTGCCTGGAGTGGGTACTCGGGCGAGCAGTACTTC. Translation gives CAWSGYSGEQYF. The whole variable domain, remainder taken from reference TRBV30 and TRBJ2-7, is SQTIHQWPATLVQPVGSPLSLECTVEGTSNPNLYWYRQAAGRGLQLLFYSVGIGQISSEVPQNLSASRPQDRQFILSSKKLLLSDSGFYLCAWSGYSGEQYFGPGTRLTVT.

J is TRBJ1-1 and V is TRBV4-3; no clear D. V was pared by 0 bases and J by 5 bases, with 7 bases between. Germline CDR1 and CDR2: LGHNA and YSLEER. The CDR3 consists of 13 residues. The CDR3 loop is CASSQDRGTEAFF. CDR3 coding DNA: TGCGCCAGCAGCCAAGATCGGGGTACTGAAGCTTTCTTT.

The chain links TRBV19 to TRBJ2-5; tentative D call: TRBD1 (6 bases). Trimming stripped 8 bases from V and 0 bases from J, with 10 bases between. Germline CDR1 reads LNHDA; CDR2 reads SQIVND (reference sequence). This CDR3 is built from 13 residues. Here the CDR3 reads CASSQGYQETQYF. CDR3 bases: TGTGCCAGTTCCCAGGGGTACCAAGAGACCCAGTACTTC.

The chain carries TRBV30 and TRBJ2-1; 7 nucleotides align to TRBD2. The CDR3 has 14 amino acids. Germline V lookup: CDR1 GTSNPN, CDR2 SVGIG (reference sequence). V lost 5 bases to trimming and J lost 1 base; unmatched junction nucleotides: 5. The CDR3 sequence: CAWGGGSSYNEQFF. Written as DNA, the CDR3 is TGTGCCTGGGGTGGCGGGAGTTCCTACAATGAGCAGTTCTTC.

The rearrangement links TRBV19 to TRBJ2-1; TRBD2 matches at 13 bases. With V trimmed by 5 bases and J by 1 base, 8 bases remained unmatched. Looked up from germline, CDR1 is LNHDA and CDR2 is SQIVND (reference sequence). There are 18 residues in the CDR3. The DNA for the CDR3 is TGTGCCAGTAGTCCCGGACTAGCGGGAGCCTCATCCTACAATGAGCAGTTCTTC. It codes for CASSPGLAGASSYNEQFF.

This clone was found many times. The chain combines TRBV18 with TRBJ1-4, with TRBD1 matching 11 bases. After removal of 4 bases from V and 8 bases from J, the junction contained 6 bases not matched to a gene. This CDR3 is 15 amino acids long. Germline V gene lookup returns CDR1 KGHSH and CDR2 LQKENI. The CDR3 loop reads CASSRGQGAKEKLFF. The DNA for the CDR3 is TGTGCCAGCTCACGAGGACAGGGGGCCAAGGAAAAACTGTTTTTT.

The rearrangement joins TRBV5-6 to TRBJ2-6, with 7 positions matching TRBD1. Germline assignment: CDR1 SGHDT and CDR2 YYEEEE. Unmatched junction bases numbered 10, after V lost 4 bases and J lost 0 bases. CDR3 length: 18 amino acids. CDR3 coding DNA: TGTGCCAGCAGCCGGCCCGGGACAGAGTACTCTGGGGCCAACGTCCTGACTTTC. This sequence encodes CASSRPGTEYSGANVLTF.

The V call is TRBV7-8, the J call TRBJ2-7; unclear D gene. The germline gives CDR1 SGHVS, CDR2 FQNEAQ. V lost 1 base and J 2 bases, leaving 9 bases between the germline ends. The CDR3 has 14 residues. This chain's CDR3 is CASSLGDGAYEQYF. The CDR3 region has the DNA TGTGCCAGCAGCTTAGGCGACGGAGCCTACGAGCAGTACTTC.

This chain's CDR3 is CAWGRGGNQPQHF. The CDR3 bases are TGTGCCTGGGGTAGGGGAGGGAATCAGCCCCAGCATTTT. The chain couples TRBV30 to TRBJ1-5; perhaps TRBD1 as D (5 bases). From germline, CDR1 is GTSNPN and CDR2 SVGIG (reference sequence). Trimming took 5 bases from V and 4 from J, leaving 12 bases between them. CDR3 length: 13 residues.

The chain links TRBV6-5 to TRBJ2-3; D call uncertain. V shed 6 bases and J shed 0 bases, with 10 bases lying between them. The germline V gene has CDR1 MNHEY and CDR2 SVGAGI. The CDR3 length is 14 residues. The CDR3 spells CASSPPGSTDTQYF. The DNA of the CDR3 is TGTGCCAGCAGCCCCCCGGGTAGCACAGATACGCAGTATTTT.

This CDR3 is CASSVYRGMNTEAFF. The DNA for the CDR3 is TGTGCCAGTAGTGTATACAGGGGGATGAACACTGAAGCTTTCTTT. This chain joins TRBV19 and TRBJ1-1; TRBD1 matches at 8 bases. The CDR3 has 15 residues. Germline-derived CDR1 and CDR2 are LNHDA and SQIVND (reference sequence). Unmatched junction bases numbered 5, after V lost 5 bases and J lost 0 bases.

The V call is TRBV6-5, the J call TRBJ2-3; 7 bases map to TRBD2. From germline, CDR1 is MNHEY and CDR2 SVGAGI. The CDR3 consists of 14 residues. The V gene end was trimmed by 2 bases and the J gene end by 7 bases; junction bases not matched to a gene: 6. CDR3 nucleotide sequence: TGTGCCAGCAGTTACCGCTCTAGCGGCAATACGCAGTATTTT. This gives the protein CASSYRSSGNTQYF.

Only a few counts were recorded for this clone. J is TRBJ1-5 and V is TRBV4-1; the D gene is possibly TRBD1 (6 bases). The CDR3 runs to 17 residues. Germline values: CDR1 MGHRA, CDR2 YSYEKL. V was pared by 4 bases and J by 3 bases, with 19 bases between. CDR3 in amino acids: CASSPGPTAGANQPQHF. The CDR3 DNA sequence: TGCGCCAGCAGCCCGGGCCCCACGGCGGGGGCCAATCAGCCCCAGCATTTT.

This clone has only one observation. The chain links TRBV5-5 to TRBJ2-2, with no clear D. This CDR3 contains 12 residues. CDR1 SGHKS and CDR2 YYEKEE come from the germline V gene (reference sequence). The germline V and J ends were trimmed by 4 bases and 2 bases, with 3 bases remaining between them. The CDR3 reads CASSLNTGELFF. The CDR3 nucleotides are TGTGCCAGCAGCCTCAACACCGGGGAGCTGTTTTTT.

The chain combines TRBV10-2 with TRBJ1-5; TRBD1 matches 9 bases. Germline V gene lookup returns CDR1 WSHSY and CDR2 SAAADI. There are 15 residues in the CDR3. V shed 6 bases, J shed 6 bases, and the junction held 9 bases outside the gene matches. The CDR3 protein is CASSQTGGGGQPQHF. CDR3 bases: TGCGCCAGCAGCCAAACAGGGGGCGGGGGTCAGCCCCAGCATTTT.

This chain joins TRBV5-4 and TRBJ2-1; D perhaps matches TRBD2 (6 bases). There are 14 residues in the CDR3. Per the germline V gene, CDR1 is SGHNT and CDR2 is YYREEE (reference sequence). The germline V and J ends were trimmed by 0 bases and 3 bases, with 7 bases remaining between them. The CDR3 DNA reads TGTGCCAGCAGCTTGGGGGACTTCTACAATGAGCAGTTCTTC. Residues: CASSLGDFYNEQFF.

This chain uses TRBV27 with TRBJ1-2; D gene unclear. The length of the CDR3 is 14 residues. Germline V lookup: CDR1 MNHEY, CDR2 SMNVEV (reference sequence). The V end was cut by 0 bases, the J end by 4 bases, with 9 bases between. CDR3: CASSLSPTSYGYTF. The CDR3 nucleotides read TGTGCCAGCAGTTTATCGCCCACTAGCTATGGCTACACCTTC.

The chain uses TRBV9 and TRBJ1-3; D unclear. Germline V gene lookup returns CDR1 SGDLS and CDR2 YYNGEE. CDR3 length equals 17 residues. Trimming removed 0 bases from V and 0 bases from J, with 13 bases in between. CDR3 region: CASSVGAALHSGNTIYF. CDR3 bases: TGTGCCAGCAGCGTAGGGGCAGCACTGCACTCTGGAAACACCATATATTTT.

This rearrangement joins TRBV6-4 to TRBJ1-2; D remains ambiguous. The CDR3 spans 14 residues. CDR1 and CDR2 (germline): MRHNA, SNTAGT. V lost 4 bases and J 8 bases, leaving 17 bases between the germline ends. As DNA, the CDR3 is TGTGCCAGCAGTGCCGACGGGAGCTCGGGGGGCTACACCTTC. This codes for CASSADGSSGGYTF.

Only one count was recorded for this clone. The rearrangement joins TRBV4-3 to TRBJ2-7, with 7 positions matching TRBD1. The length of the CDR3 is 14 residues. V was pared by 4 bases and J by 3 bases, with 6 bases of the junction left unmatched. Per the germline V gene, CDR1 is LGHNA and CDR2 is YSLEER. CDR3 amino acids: CASSPRAGGYEQYF. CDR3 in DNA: TGCGCCAGCAGCCCGCGGGCAGGGGGCTACGAGCAGTACTTC.

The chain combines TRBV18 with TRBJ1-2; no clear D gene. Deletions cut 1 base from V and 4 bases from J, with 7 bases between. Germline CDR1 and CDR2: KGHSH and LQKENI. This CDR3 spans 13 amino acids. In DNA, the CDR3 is TGTGCCAGCTCACCACGAGACACCTATGGCTACACCTTC. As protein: CASSPRDTYGYTF. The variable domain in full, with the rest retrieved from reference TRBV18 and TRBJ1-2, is NAGVMQNPRHLVRRRGQEARLRCSPMKGHSHVYWYRQLPEEGLKFMVYLQKENIIDESGMPKERFSAEFPKEGPSILRIQQVVRGDSAAYFCASSPRDTYGYTFGSGTRLTVV.